The rows below give T cell receptor beta chains drawn from one sample of a study of blood T cell repertoires in COVID-19. Assay used: immunoSEQ multiplex PCR; TCRdb lists only in-frame clones, some missing. The sample lists 120,000 to 150,000 clones; 86% were seen once. The sequencing sample was made of peripheral blood. Source of these receptors: a woman aged 55-69 years with acute or convalescent COVID-19. The CDR3 runs from the conserved cysteine through the conserved F or W. Fields, in order: V gene, clone size, J gene, D gene, CDR3 DNA, CDR3 protein. The D gene is left open where the match is weak. Clone size is given for some rows only: seen once, a few or many times, or a class if the clone is expanded.

v_call: TRBV11-3; clone_size: -; j_call: TRBJ1-2; d_call: -; cdr3_nt: TGTGCCAGCAGCCTTACTAGGGCCCAATCAAACTATGGCTACACCTTC; cdr3_aa: CASSLTRAQSNYGYTF
v_call: TRBV6-5; clone_size: -; j_call: TRBJ1-1; d_call: -; cdr3_nt: TGTGCCAGCAGGGGCGGGGGAGCGGACACTGAAGCTTTCTTT; cdr3_aa: CASRGGGADTEAFF
v_call: TRBV28; clone_size: -; j_call: TRBJ2-7; d_call: -; cdr3_nt: TGTGCCAGCAGCCCTCGGGGAGGGGGCGAGCAGTACTTC; cdr3_aa: CASSPRGGGEQYF
v_call: TRBV30; clone_size: -; j_call: TRBJ1-5; d_call: TRBD1; cdr3_nt: TGTGCCTGGAGTGCAGAGACAGGGGGCTTCCATCAGCCCCAGCATTTT; cdr3_aa: CAWSAETGGFHQPQHF
v_call: TRBV4-1; clone_size: -; j_call: TRBJ2-5; d_call: TRBD1; cdr3_nt: TGCGCCAGCAGCCAAGCCCTTGGGACAGGCTACCAAGAGACCCAGTACTTC; cdr3_aa: CASSQALGTGYQETQYF
v_call: TRBV27; clone_size: -; j_call: TRBJ2-7; d_call: TRBD1; cdr3_nt: TGTGCCAGCAGTTTAGGGACAGGGCCCGAGCAGTACTTC; cdr3_aa: CASSLGTGPEQYF
v_call: TRBV7-6; clone_size: -; j_call: TRBJ1-1; d_call: TRBD1; cdr3_nt: TGTGCCAGCAGCTTGCCAGGGGGCGAGTTTAACACTGAAGCTTTCTTT; cdr3_aa: CASSLPGGEFNTEAFF
v_call: TRBV12-3/TRBV12-4; clone_size: -; j_call: TRBJ1-2; d_call: TRBD1; cdr3_nt: TGTGCCAGCAGACAGGGGCACTATGGCTACACCTTC; cdr3_aa: CASRQGHYGYTF
v_call: TRBV4-1; clone_size: -; j_call: TRBJ1-2; d_call: -; cdr3_nt: TGCGCCAGCAGCCAAGATCCGGGGGGGGTGCTTGGCTACACCTTC; cdr3_aa: CASSQDPGGVLGYTF
v_call: TRBV5-1; clone_size: once; j_call: TRBJ2-5; d_call: -; cdr3_nt: TGCGCCAGCAGCTTGGGAGCCATGAGGGAGTTTGAAGAGACCCAGTACTTC; cdr3_aa: CASSLGAMREFEETQYF
v_call: TRBV3-1/TRBV3-2; clone_size: -; j_call: TRBJ2-3; d_call: TRBD2; cdr3_nt: TGTGCCAGCAGCCAAGCAGGCGGGGGGGGCACAGATACGCAGTATTTT; cdr3_aa: CASSQAGGGGTDTQYF
v_call: TRBV5-5; clone_size: -; j_call: TRBJ2-3; d_call: -; cdr3_nt: TGTGCCAGCAGCTTGGGGGACTCAGCTAGCACAGATACGCAGTATTTT; cdr3_aa: CASSLGDSASTDTQYF
v_call: TRBV5-6; clone_size: -; j_call: TRBJ2-3; d_call: -; cdr3_nt: TGTGCCAGCAGCTTTCAGGGTGGCACAGATACGCAGTATTTT; cdr3_aa: CASSFQGGTDTQYF
v_call: TRBV11-3; clone_size: -; j_call: TRBJ1-4; d_call: -; cdr3_nt: TGTGCCAGCAGCCCTACAGGGTTGAGTGAAAAACTGTTTTTT; cdr3_aa: CASSPTGLSEKLFF
v_call: TRBV3-1/TRBV3-2; clone_size: -; j_call: TRBJ2-2; d_call: TRBD2; cdr3_nt: TGTGCCAGCAGAGGACTAGCGGGGGACACCGGGGAGCTGTTTTTT; cdr3_aa: CASRGLAGDTGELFF
v_call: TRBV7-9; clone_size: -; j_call: TRBJ1-5; d_call: -; cdr3_nt: TGTGCCAGCAGCCGGACAGATAATCAGCCCCAGCATTTT; cdr3_aa: CASSRTDNQPQHF
v_call: TRBV7-2; clone_size: -; j_call: TRBJ1-1; d_call: TRBD1; cdr3_nt: TGTGCCAGCACCCGGGACAGCGGTAACACTGAAGCTTTCTTT; cdr3_aa: CASTRDSGNTEAFF